This T cell receptor beta chain was documented in a study of T cells in Graves' hyperthyroidism and ophthalmopathy (dated by TCRdb to the late 2010s). Background for the entire study: Peripheral blood samples were taken at the time of initial diagnosis, prior to any treatment. The paper describes TCR Vbeta CDR3 sequencing of some 130 peripheral blood samples, made up of some 40 ophthalmopathy patients, roughly 72 hyperthyroidism patients and 17 progressor patients. TCR V-J signatures able to tell the groups apart were searched for in a discovery cohort of 95 or so patients, of whom roughly 42 had Graves' ophthalmopathy and around 56 had stable Graves' hyperthyroidism. Whether ophthalmopathy could be predicted prospectively was tested in an independent validation cohort made up of 18 to 20 hyperthyroidism patients plus 17 patients who later progressed to ophthalmopathy. For training and testing, the 100 or so patients in the discovery cohort were randomly divided in a 7:3 ratio. Thyroid tissue and blood T-cell repertoires from about six Graves' hyperthyroidism patients were also compared in the study. After blood sampling, hyperthyroidism patients were treated with methimazole at a starting dose of 30 mg daily, and ophthalmopathy patients were treated with high-dose intravenous methylprednisolone. What the research found in general, with its limitations: No statistical method was used to set the sample size in advance, and investigators knew the group allocation. In validation, the model predicted progression to ophthalmopathy with approximately 69% sensitivity and approximately 78% specificity, a median of about six months before onset. Most expanded thyroid clonotypes (frequency above 0.001) were also found in blood, which suggests that blood repertoires may mirror thyroid immune responses. Ophthalmopathy was separated from stable hyperthyroidism by a 13 V-J signature model, with roughly 88% sensitivity and 81% to 82% specificity obtained in cross-validation and 80%/75% obtained in testing.

TCR beta CDR3 regions were amplified from RNA transcripts. The first round of RT-PCR for the TCR CDR3 was performed with the HTBI primer set and the Qiagen OneStep RT-PCR kit. The libraries were constructed in a second round of multiplex PCR and then size-selected and purified. Libraries were sequenced paired-end with 100 bp reads on an Illumina HiSeq2000. Processing in the source paper ran as follows. SOAPnuke was used to process the raw data, throwing out any read that contained adapters or uncalled bases, had a mean Phred below 15, or lacked an exact constant-primer or identifier match. COPE v1.2.5 was used to merge the high-quality paired reads, and each unique nucleotide sequence was defined as a clonotype. MiTCR v1.1 was used to align clonotypes to the IMGT TRBV, TRBD and TRBJ reference segments. The analysis was restricted to V-J combinations with a frequency above 0.0001, which together covered 99.2% of the repertoires. The TCS score was defined as the ratio of F50 (clonal expansion) to E x V (chaos), calculated using BLOSUM62-based TCRdist between CDR3 peptides within each V-J. Welch's t-statistics and random forest reduced 500 to 650 V-J features to 10 to 15, which were used in a naive Bayes classifier (R e1071). TCRdb reanalyzed the raw reads on its own, using fastp at Q25 for trimming and MiXCR for clone calling, and kept in-frame beta chains. Under each unique CDR3 protein, matching rows form one entry showing the most common genes and DNA. These V and J calls derive from TCRdb rather than the authors' analysis. The sample has more than 500,000 distinct CDR3 sequences on record, about 16% of them singletons. The ten largest clones take up about 29% of the sample.

Ophthalmopathy patients had moderately to severely active disease, Clinical Activity Score of at least 3, NOSPECS grade of at least 4, and duration under 3 months. Exclusion was applied to patients with uncontrolled infections, other autoimmune diseases, pregnancy or lactation. Diagnoses relied on clinical symptoms, serum thyroxine and TRAb, thyroid ultrasound and orbital computed tomography. Ficoll-Paque density gradient centrifugation was used to isolate PBMCs from under 11 ml of fresh peripheral blood. Total RNA was extracted with Trizol reagent, and quality was checked on an Agilent 2100 Bioanalyzer. This clonotype has at least ten counts. Its recognized antigen is unknown. No much larger clone is present one base from it, and per-base qualities are unavailable. The CDR3, cysteine through phenylalanine, is 13 amino acids long. The CDR3 DNA has 39 bases and is translated from base 1. The germline V gene (reference sequence) sets CDR1 to LGHDT and CDR2 to YNNKEL. V sheds 7 bases and J sheds 2 bases, leaving 12 bases between their ends.

Sequencing was performed on blood. The origin of this receptor is a woman in her thirties with Graves' ophthalmopathy. Recombination connected TRBV3-1 to TRBJ2-7, with the D gene too uncertain to name. Here is the DNA: TGTGCCAGCACCCTGGTACAACCCTACGAGCAGTACTTC. It is translated as CASTLVQPYEQYF.